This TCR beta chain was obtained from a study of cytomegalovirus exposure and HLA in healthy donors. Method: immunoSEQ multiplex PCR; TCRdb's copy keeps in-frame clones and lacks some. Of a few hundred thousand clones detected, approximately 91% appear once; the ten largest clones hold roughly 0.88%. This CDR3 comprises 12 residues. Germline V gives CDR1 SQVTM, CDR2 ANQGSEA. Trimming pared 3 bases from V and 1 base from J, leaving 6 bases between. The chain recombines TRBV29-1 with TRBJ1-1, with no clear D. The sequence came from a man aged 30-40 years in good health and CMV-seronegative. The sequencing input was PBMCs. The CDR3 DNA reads TGCAGCGTTGAGGAGGGGAACACTGAAGCTTTCTTT. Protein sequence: CSVEEGNTEAFF.